The TCR beta chain described here comes from a study of cytomegalovirus exposure and HLA in healthy donors. Findings and limits, study-wide: A later analysis linked a missense DCLRE1C variant to TCR beta V- and J-gene trimming. Donors belonging to an Asian-associated ancestry cluster reportedly showed fewer N-insertions in productive TCRs than the 666-donor mean, according to what a later analysis found.

As to this clone: Antigen: not known.

Trimming cost V 6 bases and J 10 bases, with 13 bases left between them. Germline V gene sequence: CDR1 SNHLY, CDR2 FYNNEI. The CDR3 covers 12 residues. PCR used 60 Vbeta primers and 13 Jbeta primers. The assay was immunoSEQ multiplex PCR, and TCRdb's table has in-frame clones only and misses some. The repertoire shows tens of thousands of clones; the top ten hold approximately 10%. The sequenced material came from PBMCs. The V and J genes are TRBV2 and TRBJ2-1; unclear D gene. This TCR derives from a woman aged 45-65 years in good health and CMV-seropositive. The CDR3 coding sequence is TGTGCCAGCAGGCCGGAGACCGGGGAGCAGTTCTTC. Translation gives CASRPETGEQFF.